The 23 T cell receptor beta chains reported below all come from one sample, sequenced in a study of OX40 agonist ivuxolimab in advanced cancers. Here immunoSEQ multiplex PCR was the method, and the copy in TCRdb shows in-frame clones only, minus some. The data contain tens of thousands of clones, approximately 80% of them singletons. The specimen comprised CD4+ or CD8+ T cells sorted from blood, sampled in a trial of the OX40 agonist ivuxolimab. These receptors were collected from an adult with an advanced solid tumor such as melanoma, head and neck, liver or kidney cancer.

This sequence joins TRBV30 and TRBJ2-7; perhaps TRBD1 as D (5 bases). Trimming took off 8 bases at V and 3 bases at J, with 8 bases between the two ends. The germline V gene has CDR1 GTSNPN and CDR2 SVGIG (reference sequence). This CDR3 has 10 amino acids. The CDR3 region has the DNA TGTGCCATACAGGTCTACGAGCAGTACTTC. Translated: CAIQVYEQYF.

CDR3 DNA sequence: TGCGCCAGCAGCCAAGTTCCCAGGGTGAACTATGGCTACACCTTC. Its protein product is CASSQVPRVNYGYTF. The V and J genes are TRBV4-1 and TRBJ1-2; D possibly corresponds to TRBD1 (5 bases). Germline values: CDR1 MGHRA, CDR2 YSYEKL. The CDR3 is 15 residues long. The V and J ends lost 1 base and 2 bases respectively, with 11 bases between them.

The DNA of the CDR3 is TGTGCCATCAGTGACGGGACAGGCGATAACTCCTACAATGAGCAGTTCTTC. The encoded protein is CAISDGTGDNSYNEQFF. The J gene is TRBJ2-1, the V gene TRBV10-3, with 8 nucleotides matching TRBD1. CDR1 is ENHRY, CDR2 SYGVKD, per germline. The V segment lost 3 bases and the J segment 0 bases; nucleotides outside the gene matches: 7. CDR3 length: 17 residues.

This chain links TRBV5-6 with TRBJ1-1; D call uncertain. Deletions cut 2 bases from V and 1 base from J, with 3 bases between. Germline CDR1 is SGHDT and CDR2 is YYEEEE. This CDR3 contains 12 residues. CDR3 amino acids: CASSFGNTEAFF. The CDR3 DNA reads TGTGCCAGCAGCTTCGGGAACACTGAAGCTTTCTTT.

The J gene is TRBJ2-1, the V gene TRBV6-5; 12 bases map to TRBD2. J gave up 7 bases and V 0 bases, and 4 bases lay outside the gene matches. This CDR3 contains 16 residues. Germline CDR1 is MNHEY and CDR2 is SVGAGI. Here the CDR3 reads CASSYSNGLAGNEQFF. In DNA form, the CDR3 reads TGTGCCAGCAGTTACTCGAATGGACTAGCGGGGAATGAGCAGTTCTTC.

V gene TRBV9 combines with J gene TRBJ1-1; weak D call: TRBD1 (6 bases). V was trimmed by 5 bases and J by 4 bases, leaving 9 bases between them. The germline V gene has CDR1 SGDLS and CDR2 YYNGEE. This CDR3 is 12 amino acids long. The CDR3 sequence is CASRDSGTEAFF. CDR3 coding DNA: TGTGCCAGCAGGGACAGTGGCACTGAAGCTTTCTTT. Based on the CDR3 plus reference TRBV9 and TRBJ1-1, the full variable domain is DSGVTQTPKHLITATGQRVTLRCSPRSGDLSVYWYQQSLDQGLQFLIQYYNGEERAKGNILERFSAQQFPDLHSELNLSSLELGDSALYFCASRDSGTEAFFGQGTRLTVV.

The rearrangement joins TRBV12-5 to TRBJ2-1; D not certain. The CDR3 runs 12 residues. Germline CDR1 reads LGHNT; CDR2 reads FRNRAP. V was pared by 0 bases and J by 5 bases, with 2 bases between. CDR3 region: CASGLVHNEQFF. The CDR3, as DNA: TGTGCTAGTGGTTTGGTTCACAATGAGCAGTTCTTC.

By proportion, this clone is medium-sized. The chain links TRBV5-8 to TRBJ1-4, with unresolved D. Deletions cut 4 bases from V and 0 bases from J, with 10 bases between. The CDR3 runs to 15 residues. Germline loops: CDR1 SGHTS, CDR2 YDEGEE. CDR3 coding DNA: TGTGCCAGCAGCCCACTCGGCACAACTAATGAAAAACTGTTTTTT. Translation gives CASSPLGTTNEKLFF.

The chain has TRBV28 and TRBJ2-3; 8 nucleotides line up with TRBD2. The V gene end was trimmed by 5 bases and the J gene end by 3 bases; junction bases not matched to a gene: 10. The germline V gene encodes CDR1 MDHEN and CDR2 SYDVKM. The CDR3 runs to 16 residues. This CDR3 reads CASSTPAGGTTDTQYF. The CDR3 DNA reads as TGTGCCAGCAGTACCCCCGCGGGAGGAACGACAGATACGCAGTATTTT.

The genes are TRBV9 and TRBJ2-7; 7 nucleotides match TRBD1. V shed 0 bases and J 4 bases; nucleotides not matched to a gene: 10. CDR3 size: 16 residues. Germline loops: CDR1 SGDLS, CDR2 YYNGEE. CDR3 amino acids: CASSVGWDSTSYEQYF. CDR3 nucleotide sequence: TGTGCCAGCAGCGTAGGGTGGGACAGTACGTCTTACGAGCAGTACTTC.

For this clone: The sample holds other DNA sequences that translate to the same CDR3. V usage is TRBV28 and J usage is TRBJ2-7; possibly TRBD2 for D (5 bases). V lost 3 bases to trimming and J lost 4 bases, with 10 bases between them. This CDR3 contains 13 residues. From germline, CDR1 is MDHEN and CDR2 SYDVKM. CDR3 DNA sequence: TGTGCCAGCAGTTTTATCGGGGATTACGAGCAGTACTTC. This translates into CASSFIGDYEQYF.

The chain has TRBV6-5 and TRBJ2-5; TRBD2 matches 11 bases. CDR3 size: 15 residues. Trimming at V came to 4 bases and at J to 2 bases, leaving 3 bases not matched to a gene. In germline, CDR1 is MNHEY, CDR2 SVGAGI. For the CDR3, the DNA is TGTGCCAGCAGTTCTAGCGGGGGGATACAAGAGACCCAGTACTTC. It encodes CASSSSGGIQETQYF.

This sequence joins TRBV19 and TRBJ2-1; tentative D call: TRBD1 (6 bases). V lost 10 bases to trimming and J lost 6 bases, with 19 bases between them. Looked up from germline, CDR1 is LNHDA and CDR2 is SQIVND (reference sequence). This CDR3 is built from 14 residues. CDR3 DNA: TGTGCCACACTCGGGACACCAAGGAGCAATGAGCAGTTCTTC. This translates into CATLGTPRSNEQFF.

The CDR3 region has the DNA TGTGCCAGCAGCCCCCGCAGCTACGAGCAGTACTTC. As protein: CASSPRSYEQYF. This sequence joins TRBV14 and TRBJ2-7; unclear D gene. This CDR3 has 12 amino acids. Trimming shortened V by 4 bases and J by 3 bases, and 7 bases separated the two germline ends. Germline V CDR1 and CDR2: SGHDN, FVKESK.

The chain joins TRBV7-9 to TRBJ2-5, with D possibly being TRBD1 (6 bases). The CDR3 totals 15 residues. CDR1 and CDR2 (germline): SEHNR, FQNEAQ (reference sequence). Trimming left V 1 base short and J 3 bases short, with 12 bases between. The CDR3 here is CASSLEAGAEETQYF. CDR3 bases: TGTGCCAGCAGCTTAGAGGCAGGGGCCGAAGAGACCCAGTACTTC.

This sequence joins TRBV2 and TRBJ2-7, with a tentative D call TRBD2 (6 bases). V was cut by 6 bases and J by 5 bases, with 14 bases left in between. This CDR3 has 13 amino acids. The germline CDR1 and CDR2 sequences are SNHLY and FYNNEI. CDR3 coding DNA: TGTGCCAGCAGGCCGGGAGAGAAAAACGAGCAGTACTTC. Amino acids: CASRPGEKNEQYF.

The CDR3 DNA reads TGTGCCAGCAGCGATCGTGTAAACGGAAACACCATATATTTT. Translation: CASSDRVNGNTIYF. This chain joins TRBV7-9 and TRBJ1-3, with D uncertain. V was clipped by 5 bases and J by 4 bases, with 12 bases between them. The CDR3 contains 14 residues. Germline CDR1 and CDR2: SEHNR and FQNEAQ (reference sequence).

The V gene is TRBV11-2, the J gene TRBJ2-5, with D tentatively TRBD1 (7 bases). The CDR3 is made up of 15 amino acids. Germline CDR1 is SGHAT and CDR2 is FQNNGV. With 0 bases removed from V and 2 bases from J, the gap between germline ends came to 10 bases. CDR3 in amino acids: CASSLEAGGQETQYF. The CDR3 nucleotides read TGTGCCAGCAGCTTAGAAGCAGGGGGGCAAGAGACCCAGTACTTC.

V gene TRBV27 combines with J gene TRBJ2-1; 13 bases match TRBD2. This CDR3 spans 15 amino acids. CDR1 MNHEY and CDR2 SMNVEV come from the germline V gene (reference sequence). V gave up 6 bases and J gave up 8 bases; unmatched junction bases: 7. CDR3 DNA: TGTGCCAGCAGCTCACTAGCGGGGGGGCCTGATGAGCAGTTCTTC. It translates to CASSSLAGGPDEQFF.

The CDR3 loop is CASSLAGGPNTGELFF. The CDR3 coding sequence is TGTGCCAGCAGTCTAGCGGGGGGGCCCAACACCGGGGAGCTGTTTTTT. The rearrangement uses TRBV27 and TRBJ2-2; 12 bases agree with TRBD2. J was trimmed by 2 bases and V by 5 bases; bases with no gene match: 3. CDR3 length: 16 residues. Germline loops: CDR1 MNHEY, CDR2 SMNVEV (reference sequence).

The chain uses TRBV7-6 and TRBJ1-1; no reliable D call. Germline V CDR1 and CDR2: SGHVS, FNYEAQ. The CDR3 extends over 14 amino acids. V lost 1 base to trimming and J lost 7 bases, with 13 bases between them. The CDR3: CASSLVGSSDEAFF. The CDR3 DNA reads as TGTGCCAGCAGCTTAGTCGGCAGTAGTGATGAAGCTTTCTTT.

The chain links TRBV4-1 to TRBJ2-7; D is perhaps TRBD2 (6 bases). Germline V CDR1 and CDR2: MGHRA, YSYEKL. Deletions cut 5 bases from V and 2 bases from J, with 16 bases between. CDR3 size: 15 residues. The CDR3 nucleotides read TGCGCCAGCAGCGATCTACCGGGAGCCCCCTACGAGCAGTACTTC. As protein: CASSDLPGAPYEQYF.

The J gene is TRBJ2-1, the V gene TRBV19; 9 bases align to TRBD1. In germline, CDR1 is LNHDA, CDR2 SQIVND (reference sequence). With 6 bases clipped from V and 4 bases from J, the junction kept 4 bases outside the gene matches. CDR3 length equals 14 residues. The CDR3: CASRGQGPYNEQFF. CDR3 DNA: TGTGCCAGTAGGGGACAGGGCCCATACAATGAGCAGTTCTTC.